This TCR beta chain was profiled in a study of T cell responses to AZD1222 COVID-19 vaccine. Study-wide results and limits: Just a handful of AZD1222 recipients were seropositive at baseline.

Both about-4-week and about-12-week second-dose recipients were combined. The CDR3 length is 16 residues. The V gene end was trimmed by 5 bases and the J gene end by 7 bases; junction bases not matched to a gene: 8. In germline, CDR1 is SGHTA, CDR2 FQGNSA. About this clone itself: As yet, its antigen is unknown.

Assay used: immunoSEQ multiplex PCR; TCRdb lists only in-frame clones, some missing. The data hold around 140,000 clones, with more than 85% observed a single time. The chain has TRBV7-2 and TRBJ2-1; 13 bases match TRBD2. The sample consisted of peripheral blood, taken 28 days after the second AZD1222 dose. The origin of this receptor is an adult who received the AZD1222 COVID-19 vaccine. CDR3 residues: CASSVPGLAGLNEQFF. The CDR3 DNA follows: TGTGCCAGCAGCGTCCCGGGACTAGCGGGATTAAATGAGCAGTTCTTC.